The present TCR beta chain was sequenced within a study of OX40 agonist ivuxolimab in advanced cancers. The data were produced by immunoSEQ multiplex PCR, yet TCRdb's version contains in-frame clones alone and is incomplete. The sample includes more than 13,000 clones, 80% of them seen just once. CDR3 size: 15 residues. The germline gives CDR1 MGHRA, CDR2 YSYEKL. After removal of 1 base from V and 4 bases from J, the junction contained 7 bases not matched to a gene. This receptor was taken from an adult with an advanced solid tumor such as melanoma, head and neck, liver or kidney cancer. The chain combines TRBV4-1 with TRBJ2-7, with 7 bases aligning to TRBD1. The sequencing here drew on CD4+ or CD8+ T cells sorted from blood, taken in a trial of the OX40 agonist ivuxolimab. Written as DNA, the CDR3 is TGCGCCAGCAGCCAAGTAGACAGGGCTGAGTACGAGCAGTACTTC. Protein sequence: CASSQVDRAEYEQYF.